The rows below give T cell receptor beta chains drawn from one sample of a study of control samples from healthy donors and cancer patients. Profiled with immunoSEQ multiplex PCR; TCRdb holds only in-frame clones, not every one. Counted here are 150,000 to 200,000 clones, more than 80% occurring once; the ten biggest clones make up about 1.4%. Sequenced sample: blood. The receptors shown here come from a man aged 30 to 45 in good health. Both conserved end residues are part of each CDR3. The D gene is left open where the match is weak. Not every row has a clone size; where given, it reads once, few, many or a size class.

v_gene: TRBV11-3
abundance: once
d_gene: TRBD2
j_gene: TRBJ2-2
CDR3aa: CASSRPTSGSLSHRGAVF
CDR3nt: TGTGCCAGCAGCCGTCCGACTAGCGGGAGTCTTTCCCACCGGGGAGCTGTTTTT

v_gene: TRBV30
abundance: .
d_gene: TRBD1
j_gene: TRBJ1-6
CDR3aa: CAWSVGTGVSPLHF
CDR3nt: TGTGCCTGGAGTGTAGGGACAGGGGTTTCACCCCTCCACTTT

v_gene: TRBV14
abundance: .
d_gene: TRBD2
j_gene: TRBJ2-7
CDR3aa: CASSNPGLSYEQYF
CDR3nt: TGTGCCAGCAGCAATCCGGGACTATCCTACGAGCAGTACTTC

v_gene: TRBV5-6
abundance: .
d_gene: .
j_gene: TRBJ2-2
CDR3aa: CASSLVSGGELFF
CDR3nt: TGTGCCAGCAGCTTGGTGAGCGGAGGGGAGCTGTTTTTT

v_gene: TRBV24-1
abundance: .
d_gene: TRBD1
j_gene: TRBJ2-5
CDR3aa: CATSDPRQGAVQETQYF
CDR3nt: TGTGCCACCAGTGACCCCCGACAGGGGGCAGTTCAAGAGACCCAGTACTTC

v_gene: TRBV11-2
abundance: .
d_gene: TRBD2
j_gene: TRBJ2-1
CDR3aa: CASSLSVWRGDYNEQFF
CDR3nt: TGTGCCAGCAGCTTAAGCGTGTGGCGGGGGGACTACAATGAGCAGTTCTTC

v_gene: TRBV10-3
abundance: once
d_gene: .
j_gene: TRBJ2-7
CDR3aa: CAISEKGQGIPYEQYF
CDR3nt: TGTGCCATCAGTGAGAAGGGTCAGGGGATCCCCTACGAGCAGTACTTC

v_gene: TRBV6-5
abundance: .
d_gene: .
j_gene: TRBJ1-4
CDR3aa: CASSKVATNEKLFF
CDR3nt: TGTGCCAGCAGCAAGGTTGCAACTAATGAAAAACTGTTTTTT

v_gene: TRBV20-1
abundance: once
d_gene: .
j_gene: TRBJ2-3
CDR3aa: CRVGSTDTQYF
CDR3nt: TGCAGGGTCGGGAGCACAGATACGCAGTATTTT

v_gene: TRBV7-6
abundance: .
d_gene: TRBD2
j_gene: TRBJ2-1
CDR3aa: CASSSLAGVRNEQFF
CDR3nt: TGTGCCAGCAGCTCACTAGCGGGAGTGAGAAATGAGCAGTTCTTC

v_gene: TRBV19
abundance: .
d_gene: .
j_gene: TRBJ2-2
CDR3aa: CASSTGHTGELFF
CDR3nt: TGTGCCAGTAGTACGGGGCACACCGGGGAGCTGTTTTTT

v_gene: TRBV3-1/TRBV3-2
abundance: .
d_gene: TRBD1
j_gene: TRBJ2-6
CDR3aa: CASSFGQGAGGANVLTF
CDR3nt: TGTGCCAGCAGCTTTGGACAGGGGGCGGGTGGGGCCAACGTCCTGACTTTC

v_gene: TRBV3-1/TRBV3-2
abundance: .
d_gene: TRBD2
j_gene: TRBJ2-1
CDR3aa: CASSPRLAGANEQFF
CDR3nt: TGTGCCAGCAGCCCGAGACTAGCGGGGGCCAATGAGCAGTTCTTC

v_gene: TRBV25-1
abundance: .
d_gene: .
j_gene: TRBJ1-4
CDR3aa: CASSVLGGATEKLFF
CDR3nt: TGTGCCAGCAGTGTCCTGGGGGGGGCAACCGAAAAACTGTTTTTT

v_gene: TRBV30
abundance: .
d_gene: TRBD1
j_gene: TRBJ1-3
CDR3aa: CAWGQDSGNTIYF
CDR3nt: TGTGCCTGGGGACAGGACTCTGGAAACACCATATATTTT

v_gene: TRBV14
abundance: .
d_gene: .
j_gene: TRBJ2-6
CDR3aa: CASGSGANVLTF
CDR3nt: TGTGCCAGTGGTTCTGGGGCCAACGTCCTGACTTTC

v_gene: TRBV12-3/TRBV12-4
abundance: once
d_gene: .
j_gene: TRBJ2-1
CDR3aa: CASSDTSYNEQFF
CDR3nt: TGTGCCAGCAGTGACACCTCCTACAATGAGCAGTTCTTC

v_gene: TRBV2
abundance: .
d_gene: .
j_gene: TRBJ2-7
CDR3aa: CASSGRTAGSEQYF
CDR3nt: TGTGCCAGCAGTGGTAGGACAGCCGGAAGCGAGCAGTACTTC

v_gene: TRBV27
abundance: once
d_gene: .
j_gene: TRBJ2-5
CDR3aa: CASSLGISGQETQYF
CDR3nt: TGTGCCAGCAGTTTGGGCATCAGCGGCCAAGAGACCCAGTACTTC

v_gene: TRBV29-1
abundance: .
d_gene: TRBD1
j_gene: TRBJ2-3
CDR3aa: CSFTGGYTDTQYF
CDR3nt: TGCAGCTTTACAGGGGGGTACACAGATACGCAGTATTTT

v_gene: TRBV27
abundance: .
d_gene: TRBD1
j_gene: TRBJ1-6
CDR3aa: CASSMEGQGHNSPLHF
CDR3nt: TGTGCCAGCAGTATGGAAGGACAGGGCCATAATTCACCCCTCCACTTT

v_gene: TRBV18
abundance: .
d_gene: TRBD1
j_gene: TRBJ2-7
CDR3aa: CASSQGQVSYEQYF
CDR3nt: TGTGCCAGCTCACAAGGACAGGTCTCCTACGAGCAGTACTTC

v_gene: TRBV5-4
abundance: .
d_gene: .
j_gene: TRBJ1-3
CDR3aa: CASSLGERSGNTIYF
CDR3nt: TGTGCCAGCAGCTTGGGGGAGCGCTCTGGAAACACCATATATTTT

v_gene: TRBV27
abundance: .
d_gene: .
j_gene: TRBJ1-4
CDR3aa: CASSDHWNEKLFF
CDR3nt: TGTGCCAGCTCAGATCATTGGAATGAAAAACTGTTTTTT

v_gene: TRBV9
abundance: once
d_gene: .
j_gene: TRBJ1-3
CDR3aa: CASSSGQFSGNTIYF
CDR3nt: TGTGCCAGCAGCTCAGGACAGTTCTCTGGAAACACCATATATTTT